This TCR beta chain was captured by sequencing in a study of T-cell memory formation after mild COVID-19. Deletions cut 4 bases from V and 6 bases from J, with 6 bases between. This CDR3 is 11 amino acids long. Germline assignment: CDR1 SQVTM and CDR2 ANQGSEA. Regarding this clonotype: The target antigen is unknown.

TCRdb processed the 5' RACE reads anew with MiXCR; each CDR3 protein has one entry. Here the sample spans some 150,000 distinct CDR3 sequences, 19% being singletons. Study-level points and caveats: Later expanders leaned CD4+, whereas clones that contracted between day 15 and 85 were balanced CD4/CD8.

Sequenced: PBMCs or a T cell subset sorted from them (not recorded which). The V and J genes are TRBV29-1 and TRBJ2-2; no definite D call. This TCR was recovered from an adult woman who had mild COVID-19 (a few samples of this study predate the infection). Cell type and time point are not known. The CDR3 protein is CSVAGPGELFF. CDR3 coding DNA: TGCAGCGTTGCCGGGCCCGGGGAGCTGTTTTTT.